Below, 30 T cell receptor beta chains from the same sample are listed, as sequenced in a study of memory CD4+ T cells and cytomegalovirus serostatus. Single viable CD3+CD4+CD8-CD45RO+ cells were sorted as the memory CD4+ T cells. TCRdb's table, derived via immunoSEQ multiplex PCR, lists solely in-frame clones and lacks some. The sample consists of 45,000 to 65,000 clones, about three quarters of them appearing once. Sequencing was done on a sample of memory CD4+ T cells from blood. The source is an adult in good health and CMV-seropositive.

Only a few counts were recorded for this clone. CDR3 nucleotide sequence: TGCGCCAGCAGAACTACGGAAAGCTCCTACAATGAGCAGTTCTTC. It translates to CASRTTESSYNEQFF. The chain links TRBV5-1 to TRBJ2-1; the D is unclear. V was pared by 5 bases and J by 0 bases, with 12 bases between. Germline V gene lookup returns CDR1 SGHRS and CDR2 YFSETQ. The CDR3 extends over 15 amino acids.

This clone has just a few counts. Here the CDR3 reads CASSQDFRGANEQFF. CDR3 nucleotides: TGTGCCAGCAGCCAAGATTTTAGGGGTGCGAATGAGCAGTTCTTC. This chain links TRBV4-2 with TRBJ2-1; D may be TRBD1 (5 bases). Germline CDR1 is LGHNA and CDR2 is YNFKEQ. Trimming pared 0 bases from V and 7 bases from J, leaving 13 bases between. This CDR3 region has 15 residues.

The CDR3 is CASSPQGVGANVLTF. CDR3 nucleotide sequence: TGTGCCAGCAGCCCCCAGGGGGTAGGGGCCAACGTCCTGACTTTC. The V and J genes are TRBV9 and TRBJ2-6; 7 bases are shared with TRBD1. CDR3 length equals 15 residues. The germline V gene encodes CDR1 SGDLS and CDR2 YYNGEE. V gave up 4 bases and J gave up 4 bases; unmatched junction bases: 5.

This clone was seen just once. The CDR3 spells CASSQDHKGRLRSYNEQFF. The CDR3, as DNA: TGCGCCAGCAGCCAAGATCACAAGGGAAGATTACGCTCCTACAATGAGCAGTTCTTC. The chain joins TRBV4-1 to TRBJ2-1; D remains unclear. V gave up 0 bases and J gave up 0 bases, with 18 bases separating them. The germline CDR1 and CDR2 sequences are MGHRA and YSYEKL. This CDR3 is built from 19 residues.

This clone appeared a few times. The chain combines TRBV30 with TRBJ2-3; 11 bases are shared with TRBD2. V lost 5 bases, J lost 2 bases, and 3 bases stayed unmatched. In germline, CDR1 is GTSNPN, CDR2 SVGIG (reference sequence). The CDR3 is 14 residues long. The CDR3 nucleotides are TGTGCCTGGTTAGCGGGGGGGGCCACAGATACGCAGTATTTT. This encodes CAWLAGGATDTQYF.

This clone showed up just once. The V and J genes are TRBV7-3 and TRBJ2-7; no firm D call. CDR1 is SGHTA and CDR2 is FQGTGA in the germline V gene. Between the trimmed V and J ends, which lost 3 bases and 4 bases, there was a span of 10 bases. This CDR3 is built from 13 residues. The CDR3 DNA follows: TGTGCCAGCAGCTTCTACGACCCGTACGAGCAGTACTTC. Encoded protein: CASSFYDPYEQYF.

This chain uses TRBV2 with TRBJ2-7; 14 nucleotides match TRBD2. With 5 bases clipped from V and 4 bases from J, the junction kept 10 bases outside the gene matches. Germline V lookup: CDR1 SNHLY, CDR2 FYNNEI. The CDR3 extends over 17 amino acids. Here the CDR3 reads CASSPGLAGGLLYEQYF. For the CDR3, the DNA is TGTGCCAGCAGTCCAGGACTAGCGGGGGGCCTGCTATACGAGCAGTACTTC.

The gene calls are TRBV4-2 and TRBJ2-7, with 9 nucleotides matching TRBD2. The CDR3 is 15 amino acids. Germline-derived CDR1 and CDR2 are LGHNA and YNFKEQ. V trimming: 4 bases; J trimming: 3 bases; junction bases outside the gene matches: 7. CDR3: CASSPAGGHNYEQYF. CDR3 DNA sequence: TGTGCCAGCAGCCCGGCGGGGGGGCACAACTACGAGCAGTACTTC.

This clone was recorded a few times. The chain has TRBV19 and TRBJ1-2; D might be TRBD1 (6 bases). Looked up from germline, CDR1 is LNHDA and CDR2 is SQIVND (reference sequence). The CDR3 runs to 16 residues. Between the trimmed V and J ends, which lost 8 bases and 4 bases, there was a span of 23 bases. CDR3 sequence reads: CASSSGTTASIYGYTF. In DNA, the CDR3 is TGTGCCAGTTCGTCCGGGACAACAGCCTCCATCTATGGCTACACCTTC.

This chain connects TRBV7-9 to TRBJ1-1; D is uncertain. This CDR3 spans 14 amino acids. Germline V CDR1 and CDR2: SEHNR, FQNEAQ (reference sequence). Trimming cost V 5 bases and J 0 bases, with 10 bases left between them. Here the CDR3 DNA reads TGTGCCAGCAGCGATTGGGTCATGAACACTGAAGCTTTCTTT. Its protein product is CASSDWVMNTEAFF.

The chain uses TRBV5-1 and TRBJ2-1; D not certain. The CDR3 covers 14 residues. Germline V lookup: CDR1 SGHRS, CDR2 YFSETQ. The ends were cut back, 6 bases at V and 5 bases at J, with 15 bases in the middle. The CDR3 DNA reads TGCGCCAGCAACCCCCAAGGCTCAAACAATGAGCAGTTCTTC. It codes for CASNPQGSNNEQFF. Together with reference TRBV5-1 and TRBJ2-1, the CDR3 gives the full variable domain: KAGVTQTPRYLIKTRGQQVTLSCSPISGHRSVSWYQQTPGQGLQFLFEYFSETQRNKGNFPGRFSGRQFSNSRSEMNVSTLELGDSALYLCASNPQGSNNEQFFGPGTRLTVL.

J is TRBJ2-3 and V is TRBV5-1; D unclear. The CDR3 runs to 16 residues. The germline V and J ends were trimmed by 1 base and 1 base, with 13 bases remaining between them. Germline CDR1 is SGHRS and CDR2 is YFSETQ. CDR3 region: CASSLWGMAGTDTQYF. The CDR3 region has the DNA TGCGCCAGCAGCTTGTGGGGAATGGCGGGCACAGATACGCAGTATTTT. Looking up the rest from reference TRBV5-1 and TRBJ2-3 gives the full variable domain: KAGVTQTPRYLIKTRGQQVTLSCSPISGHRSVSWYQQTPGQGLQFLFEYFSETQRNKGNFPGRFSGRQFSNSRSEMNVSTLELGDSALYLCASSLWGMAGTDTQYFGPGTRLTVL.

This chain connects TRBV6-5 to TRBJ2-3; D is perhaps TRBD2 (7 bases). V was clipped by 7 bases and J by 6 bases, with 17 bases between them. Germline V gene lookup returns CDR1 MNHEY and CDR2 SVGAGI. The CDR3 runs to 14 residues. CDR3 bases: TGTGCCAGCACGCGGGGGCACCAGTCCGATACGCAGTATTTT. Amino acids: CASTRGHQSDTQYF.

This clone was seen a few times. The chain combines TRBV9 with TRBJ2-2; possibly TRBD1 for D (6 bases). The CDR3 runs to 16 residues. Trimming stripped 4 bases from V and 0 bases from J, with 13 bases between. Germline loops: CDR1 SGDLS, CDR2 YYNGEE. Written as DNA, the CDR3 is TGTGCCAGCAGCCCCCAGGGACACACGAACACCGGGGAGCTGTTTTTT. Its protein is CASSPQGHTNTGELFF.

The chain joins TRBV7-2 to TRBJ2-1; D unresolved. Germline assignment: CDR1 SGHTA and CDR2 FQGNSA. The V end lost 6 bases, the J end lost 9 bases, and 15 bases lay between the germline ends. This CDR3 is 13 amino acids long. CDR3 in amino acids: CASSTHALGEQFF. The CDR3 nucleotides read TGTGCCAGCAGTACACACGCTCTGGGTGAGCAGTTCTTC.

The chain links TRBV5-1 to TRBJ2-7; no firm D call. Germline CDR1 is SGHRS and CDR2 is YFSETQ. Between the trimmed V and J ends, which lost 0 bases and 5 bases, there was a span of 9 bases. CDR3 size: 13 residues. CDR3 DNA sequence: TGCGCCAGCAGCTTGGCTGGTTTCCACGAGCAGTACTTC. Translating gives CASSLAGFHEQYF.

This sequence joins TRBV7-9 and TRBJ2-2; D uncertain. This CDR3 is 14 amino acids long. Trimming took off 5 bases at V and 3 bases at J, with 10 bases between the two ends. CDR1 is SEHNR and CDR2 is FQNEAQ in the germline V gene (reference sequence). CDR3 sequence (DNA): TGTGCCAGCAGCCCCCCCGGGTACACCGGGGAGCTGTTTTTT. Its protein product is CASSPPGYTGELFF.

This clone was seen more than once but under ten times. The genes are TRBV2 and TRBJ1-2; unclear D gene. The CDR3 contains 14 residues. In germline, CDR1 is SNHLY, CDR2 FYNNEI. Trimming stripped 6 bases from V and 8 bases from J, with 19 bases between. CDR3 bases: TGTGCCAGCAGGGCCCGTGTGGCTTTGGGAGGCTACACCTTC. This encodes CASRARVALGGYTF.

The chain is built from TRBV27 and TRBJ1-6; D may be TRBD1 (5 bases). CDR1 and CDR2 (germline): MNHEY, SMNVEV (reference sequence). V was trimmed by 3 bases and J by 0 bases, leaving 12 bases between them. The CDR3 consists of 17 residues. The CDR3 loop is CASSFRQTSSYNSPLHF. The CDR3 DNA is TGTGCCAGCAGTTTTCGACAGACTAGCTCCTATAATTCACCCCTCCACTTT.

The rearrangement joins TRBV9 to TRBJ2-2; D may be TRBD1 (5 bases). The CDR3 loop spans 17 amino acids. Between the trimmed V and J ends, which lost 4 bases and 6 bases, there was a span of 22 bases. CDR1 is SGDLS and CDR2 is YYNGEE in the germline V gene. CDR3 sequence reads: CASSPQVFGAFPGELFF. CDR3 nucleotides: TGTGCCAGCAGCCCCCAGGTATTTGGGGCCTTCCCCGGGGAGCTGTTTTTT.

The chain uses TRBV7-6 and TRBJ2-7; 7 bases are shared with TRBD1. Germline-derived CDR1 and CDR2 are SGHVS and FNYEAQ. The junction had 5 bases not matched to a gene; V was cut back by 4 bases and J by 2 bases. This CDR3 comprises 14 residues. The CDR3 sequence: CASSSTGYPYEQYF. CDR3 in DNA: TGTGCCAGCAGCTCGACAGGGTACCCCTACGAGCAGTACTTC.

This chain uses TRBV29-1 with TRBJ2-5, with TRBD2 identical over 15 bases. V gave up 4 bases and J gave up 7 bases; unmatched junction bases: 4. The length of the CDR3 is 14 residues. Germline CDR1 SQVTM, CDR2 ANQGSEA. Here the CDR3 reads CSVGTSGGAVTQYF. The CDR3 DNA reads as TGCAGCGTTGGGACTAGCGGGGGGGCCGTGACCCAGTACTTC.

The chain is built from TRBV28 and TRBJ2-1; TRBD1 matches at 7 bases. CDR1 MDHEN and CDR2 SYDVKM come from the germline V gene. This CDR3 is built from 12 residues. The junction had 5 bases not matched to a gene; V was cut back by 6 bases and J by 9 bases. CDR3 sequence: CASRGGWGEQFF. The CDR3 DNA sequence: TGTGCCAGCAGAGGGGGCTGGGGTGAGCAGTTCTTC.

This sequence joins TRBV18 and TRBJ2-2; D call uncertain. Trimming stripped 2 bases from V and 8 bases from J, with 9 bases between. The CDR3 contains 13 residues. From germline, CDR1 is KGHSH and CDR2 LQKENI. In nucleotides, the CDR3 is TGTGCCAGCTCACCAAGCCATGGAGGGGAGCTGTTTTTT. It translates to CASSPSHGGELFF.

Comments on this clone: Germline and junction disagree at one end, which may indicate a read error. The chain couples TRBV14 to TRBJ1-2, with 8 nucleotides matching TRBD1. CDR1 is SGHDN and CDR2 is FVKESK in the germline V gene. This CDR3 has 14 residues. DNA for the CDR3: TGTGCCAGCAGCCAAGATCGGACAGGGAGCCCCCCTTACTTC. Translation gives CASSQDRTGSPPYF. Full variable domain (missing parts from reference TRBV14 and TRBJ1-2): EAGVTQFPSHSVIEKGQTVTLRCDPISGHDNLYWYRRVMGKEIKFLLHFVKESKQDESGMPNNRFLAERTGGTYSTLKVQPAELEDSGVYFCASSQDRTGSPPYFGSGTRLTVV.

This clone occurred once. The chain couples TRBV19 to TRBJ2-5, with unresolved D. This CDR3 is built from 13 residues. Germline values: CDR1 LNHDA, CDR2 SQIVND (reference sequence). The V end was cut by 6 bases, the J end by 5 bases, with 13 bases between. The CDR3 nucleotides read TGTGCCAGTAGGAGGACCCCAGTTGAGACCCAGTACTTC. It encodes CASRRTPVETQYF. The full variable domain, rest sourced from reference TRBV19 and TRBJ2-5, is DGGITQSPKYLFRKEGQNVTLSCEQNLNHDAMYWYRQDPGQGLRLIYYSQIVNDFQKGDIAEGYSVSREKKESFPLTVTSAQKNPTAFYLCASRRTPVETQYFGPGTRLLVL.

In nucleotides, the CDR3 is TGTGCTAGTGCCCCAGGACAGGGAGGGACTCCCGGTCATTTT. This encodes CASAPGQGGTPGHF. This rearrangement joins TRBV12-5 to TRBJ1-5; 8 positions match TRBD1. The trim removed 7 bases at V and 16 bases at J, leaving 18 bases unmatched. Germline values: CDR1 LGHNT, CDR2 FRNRAP. The CDR3 extends over 14 amino acids.

The genes are TRBV30 and TRBJ1-6; 8 bases match TRBD1. CDR3 size: 14 residues. The germline CDR1 and CDR2 sequences are GTSNPN and SVGIG (reference sequence). V shed 2 bases and J 8 bases; nucleotides not matched to a gene: 5. The CDR3 loop is CAWSRGQEHSPLHF. The CDR3 DNA follows: TGTGCCTGGAGTCGGGGACAGGAACATTCACCCCTCCACTTT.

CDR3 sequence (DNA): TGTGCCAGCTCAGGCGGGATGATCGATGAGCAGTTCTTC. It encodes CASSGGMIDEQFF. The genes are TRBV18 and TRBJ2-1; TRBD2 is a possible D gene (6 bases). The CDR3 is 13 amino acids. The germline V gene has CDR1 KGHSH and CDR2 LQKENI. Trimming removed 5 bases from V and 8 bases from J, with 13 bases in between.

The chain carries TRBV5-1 and TRBJ2-3; D gene uncertain. V was trimmed by 1 base and J by 4 bases, leaving 13 bases between them. The germline V gene has CDR1 SGHRS and CDR2 YFSETQ. This CDR3 is built from 15 residues. CDR3 nucleotide sequence: TGCGCCAGCAGCTTGAGTAGCAGGACCGCAGATACGCAGTATTTT. As protein: CASSLSSRTADTQYF.